The 27 T cell receptor beta chains in this list originate from one sample, sequenced in a study of T cell responses to AZD1222 COVID-19 vaccine. Some clones are missing from TCRdb's copy, which holds only in-frame ones; the method was immunoSEQ multiplex PCR. The table records 130,000 or so clones, roughly 90% of them present only once. Sequencing used peripheral blood, obtained on day 0 of AZD1222 vaccination. The receptors here all came from an adult in good health.

This chain connects TRBV11-2 to TRBJ2-5, with D uncertain. Trimming cost V 3 bases and J 5 bases, with 13 bases left between them. The CDR3 spans 14 residues. CDR1 and CDR2 (germline): SGHAT, FQNNGV. In nucleotides, the CDR3 is TGTGCCAGCAGCTTTCCGACGGGTCGGGAGACCCAGTACTTC. The encoded protein is CASSFPTGRETQYF.

V usage is TRBV9 and J usage is TRBJ2-7; 8 positions agree with TRBD1. The germline CDR1 and CDR2 sequences are SGDLS and YYNGEE. The CDR3 is 14 residues long. Trimming removed 0 bases from V and 7 bases from J; junction bases left unmatched: 6. The CDR3: CASSVVGTGGEQYF. As DNA, the CDR3 is TGTGCCAGCAGCGTAGTAGGGACAGGTGGGGAGCAGTACTTC.

This clone was recorded only once. The chain has TRBV1 and TRBJ2-2; the table's D call TRBD2 went unverified against the DNA. TRBV1 is flagged as a pseudogene. This CDR3 spans 16 amino acids. The CDR3: CTSRFLESLVSGELFF. The DNA of the CDR3 is TGCACCAGCAGGTTCCTAGAGTCGCTGGTGTCCGGGGAGCTGTTTTTT.

The count of this clone is one. V gene TRBV19 combines with J gene TRBJ1-3; D not certain. Deletions cut 2 bases from V and 3 bases from J, with 2 bases between. There are 12 residues in the CDR3. Germline CDR1 is LNHDA and CDR2 is SQIVND (reference sequence). Written as DNA, the CDR3 is TGTGCCAGTAGTATAAGTGGAAACACCATATATTTT. Protein: CASSISGNTIYF.

The gene calls are TRBV5-6 and TRBJ2-7; 9 nucleotides line up with TRBD1. CDR1 and CDR2 (germline): SGHDT, YYEEEE. The CDR3 has 15 residues. V was clipped by 2 bases and J by 3 bases; unmatched bases: 6. The CDR3 is CASSLVGTGYYEQYF. DNA for the CDR3: TGTGCCAGCAGCTTAGTCGGGACAGGGTACTACGAGCAGTACTTC. The full variable domain, rest sourced from reference TRBV5-6 and TRBJ2-7, is DAGVTQSPTHLIKTRGQQVTLRCSPKSGHDTVSWYQQALGQGPQFIFQYYEEEERQRGNFPDRFSGHQFPNYSSELNVNALLLGDSALYLCASSLVGTGYYEQYFGPGTRLTVT.

The V gene is TRBV6-5, the J gene TRBJ2-7; possible D gene TRBD1, 6 bases. The germline V gene has CDR1 MNHEY and CDR2 SVGAGI. V was shortened by 4 bases and J by 4 bases, with 11 bases between the two germline ends. The CDR3 totals 13 residues. CDR3 loop: CASSLGQGYEQYF. The CDR3 coding sequence is TGTGCCAGCAGTTTGGGGCAGGGGTACGAGCAGTACTTC.

This chain connects TRBV3-1 (or the pseudogene TRBV3-2) to TRBJ2-2; D is undetermined. V dropped 1 base and J dropped 1 base, with 7 bases sitting between them. Germline lookup yields CDR1 LGHDT and CDR2 YNNKEL (reference sequence). CDR3 size: 15 residues. The CDR3 here is CASSQAALNTGELFF. The CDR3 DNA follows: TGTGCCAGCAGCCAAGCAGCCCTGAACACCGGGGAGCTGTTTTTT.

The gene calls are TRBV13 and TRBJ1-2; the match to TRBD1 covers 8 bases. This CDR3 has 15 amino acids. The germline V gene encodes CDR1 PRHDT and CDR2 FYEKMQ (reference sequence). With V trimmed by 2 bases and J by 7 bases, 9 bases remained unmatched. The CDR3 reads CASSLRPGGESGYTF. CDR3 in DNA: TGTGCCAGCAGCTTACGTCCAGGGGGCGAAAGTGGCTACACCTTC.

The chain joins TRBV5-6 to TRBJ2-1; D unclear. The germline V gene has CDR1 SGHDT and CDR2 YYEEEE. The CDR3 runs 15 residues. V gave up 2 bases and J gave up 3 bases, with 12 bases separating them. The CDR3 sequence is CASSFGSMLYNEQFF. The CDR3 coding sequence is TGTGCCAGCAGCTTCGGATCCATGCTCTACAATGAGCAGTTCTTC.

The gene calls are TRBV19 and TRBJ2-1; 7 bases are shared with TRBD1. The CDR3 has 13 residues. V lost 6 bases, J lost 8 bases, and 7 bases stayed unmatched. Germline loops: CDR1 LNHDA, CDR2 SQIVND (reference sequence). This chain's CDR3 is CASSAVGGHEQFF. The CDR3 coding sequence is TGTGCCAGTAGCGCCGTAGGGGGCCATGAGCAGTTCTTC.

Comments on this clone: The same CDR3 also results from other DNA sequences found in this sample. The chain recombines TRBV30 with TRBJ2-6; D remains ambiguous. Germline CDR1 and CDR2: GTSNPN and SVGIG (reference sequence). Between the trimmed V and J ends, which lost 4 bases and 4 bases, there was a span of 5 bases. This CDR3 spans 12 amino acids. The CDR3 nucleotides read TGTGCCTGGACTTTAGGGGCCAACGTCCTGACTTTC. It encodes CAWTLGANVLTF.

The chain couples TRBV9 to TRBJ1-6; a weak D match, TRBD1 (6 bases). Germline CDR1 SGDLS, CDR2 YYNGEE. CDR3 size: 14 residues. The V gene lost 3 bases and the J gene lost 7 bases, with 11 bases spanning the gap. The CDR3 nucleotides are TGTGCCAGCAGCGCCGGACAGCCAAATTCACCCCTCCACTTT. It codes for CASSAGQPNSPLHF.

This chain joins TRBV5-6 and TRBJ1-4, with TRBD1 as a possible D gene (5 bases). This CDR3 comprises 19 residues. Germline CDR1 SGHDT, CDR2 YYEEEE. V dropped 0 bases and J dropped 0 bases, with 18 bases sitting between them. The CDR3 coding sequence is TGTGCCAGCAGCTTGGGAAGGCTTGGGGGTCTTGCAACTAATGAAAAACTGTTTTTT. Translating it yields CASSLGRLGGLATNEKLFF.

This chain joins TRBV3-1 (or the pseudogene TRBV3-2) and TRBJ2-4, with D possibly matching TRBD1 (6 bases). Germline V gene lookup returns CDR1 LGHDT and CDR2 YNNKEL (reference sequence). Trimming stripped 2 bases from V and 6 bases from J, with 8 bases between. There are 13 residues in the CDR3. The DNA of the CDR3 is TGTGCCAGCAGCCAAAAGGGGGTAAACATTCAGTACTTC. Translating gives CASSQKGVNIQYF.

The rearrangement links TRBV11-3 to TRBJ1-3; D remains unclear. Germline V gene sequence: CDR1 SGHNT, CDR2 YENEEA. The CDR3 runs to 13 residues. Trimming took off 6 bases at V and 4 bases at J, with 10 bases between the two ends. CDR3 region: CASSLDRGNTIYF. The CDR3 nucleotides read TGTGCCAGCAGTCTTGACCGAGGAAACACCATATATTTT.

This chain joins TRBV30 and TRBJ1-5, with D uncertain. In germline, CDR1 is GTSNPN, CDR2 SVGIG (reference sequence). CDR3 length: 14 amino acids. V lost 2 bases to trimming and J lost 8 bases, with 16 bases between them. The CDR3 bases are TGTGCCTGGAGTTGGAGGTCGGTCGGGGAGCCCCAGCATTTT. Translated, it gives CAWSWRSVGEPQHF.

V is TRBV28 and J is TRBJ1-3; the match to TRBD1 covers 10 bases. The V segment lost 5 bases and the J segment 4 bases; nucleotides outside the gene matches: 8. The germline V gene encodes CDR1 MDHEN and CDR2 SYDVKM. This CDR3 contains 16 residues. The DNA of the CDR3 is TGTGCCAGCAGTACCGACAGGGGGCGAATAGGAAACACCATATATTTT. Translating gives CASSTDRGRIGNTIYF.

The chain carries TRBV11-2 and TRBJ2-5, with TRBD1 matching over 8 bases. V was clipped by 3 bases and J by 6 bases; unmatched bases: 9. The CDR3 is made up of 15 amino acids. The V gene's germline CDR1 is SGHAT and CDR2 FQNNGV. CDR3 sequence: CASSFEAGGRKTQYF. In DNA form, the CDR3 reads TGTGCCAGCAGCTTCGAGGCAGGGGGCAGGAAGACCCAGTACTTC.

This rearrangement joins TRBV6-2 or TRBV6-3 to TRBJ1-5, with a weak D call TRBD1 (5 bases). Between the trimmed V and J ends, which lost 0 bases and 1 base, there was a span of 10 bases. Germline V gene sequence: CDR1 MNHEY, CDR2 SVGEGT. The CDR3 sequence is 16 residues long. DNA of the CDR3: TGTGCCAGCAGTTACTCAGGGGCGGGAAGCAATCAGCCCCAGCATTTT. Translated: CASSYSGAGSNQPQHF.

The gene calls are TRBV10-2 and TRBJ2-7, with TRBD2 matching over 7 bases. The germline V gene has CDR1 WSHSY and CDR2 SAAADI. V lost 4 bases and J lost 2; bases outside the gene matches: 11. The CDR3 has 16 residues. CDR3 residues: CASSAVAGVRAYEQYF. CDR3 coding DNA: TGCGCCAGCAGTGCCGTTGCGGGAGTCCGGGCCTACGAGCAGTACTTC.

This chain connects TRBV19 to TRBJ2-1; D remains unclear. Trimming left V 2 bases short and J 8 bases short, with 10 bases between. The CDR3 has 13 amino acids. In germline, CDR1 is LNHDA, CDR2 SQIVND (reference sequence). Written as DNA, the CDR3 is TGTGCCAGTAGTATAACGCGTATATATGAGCAGTTCTTC. Protein product: CASSITRIYEQFF.

The chain joins TRBV10-3 to TRBJ1-4, with no clear D. The CDR3 runs to 13 residues. The V gene lost 8 bases and the J gene lost 2 bases, with 9 bases spanning the gap. CDR1 is ENHRY and CDR2 is SYGVKD in the germline V gene. The CDR3 bases are TGTGCCATCTCCGGGTCCACTAATGAAAAACTGTTTTTT. Protein product: CAISGSTNEKLFF.

V gene TRBV28 combines with J gene TRBJ1-5; TRBD1 aligns across 9 bases. J gave up 2 bases and V 6 bases, and 2 bases lay outside the gene matches. The germline V gene encodes CDR1 MDHEN and CDR2 SYDVKM. The CDR3 is made up of 14 amino acids. The CDR3 region has the DNA TGTGCCAGCAGAGACAGGGGGGGCAATCAGCCCCAGCATTTT. Translating it yields CASRDRGGNQPQHF.

The V gene is TRBV19, the J gene TRBJ1-1; D gene uncertain. This CDR3 has 11 amino acids. V was cut by 7 bases and J by 5 bases, with 8 bases left in between. CDR1 and CDR2 (germline): LNHDA, SQIVND (reference sequence). CDR3 DNA: TGTGCCAGTATGGAGGGTACTGAAGCTTTCTTT. Translation gives CASMEGTEAFF. Full variable domain (remainder filled in from reference TRBV19 and TRBJ1-1): DGGITQSPKYLFRKEGQNVTLSCEQNLNHDAMYWYRQDPGQGLRLIYYSQIVNDFQKGDIAEGYSVSREKKESFPLTVTSAQKNPTAFYLCASMEGTEAFFGQGTRLTVV.

This clone was seen a single time. The chain is built from TRBV3-1 (or the pseudogene TRBV3-2) and TRBJ2-2; the D is unclear. The CDR3 totals 13 residues. Trimming pared 0 bases from V and 7 bases from J, leaving 6 bases between. Germline-derived CDR1 and CDR2 are LGHDT and YNNKEL (reference sequence). The DNA for the CDR3 is TGTGCCAGCAGCCAAGATCATGACGGGGAGCTGTTTTTT. It is translated as CASSQDHDGELFF.

The V call is TRBV27, the J call TRBJ2-1, with D unresolved. V was shortened by 3 bases and J by 6 bases, with 6 bases between the two germline ends. The CDR3 is 12 amino acids. The germline CDR1 and CDR2 sequences are MNHEY and SMNVEV (reference sequence). CDR3 region: CASSFLGNEQFF. The CDR3 DNA follows: TGTGCCAGCAGTTTCTTGGGCAATGAGCAGTTCTTC.

CDR3 coding DNA: TGCGCCAGCAGCAGAGGGACAGGGGCTGGAAACACCATATATTTT. This sequence encodes CASSRGTGAGNTIYF. V gene TRBV5-1 combines with J gene TRBJ1-3; 10 bases agree with TRBD1. The CDR3 length is 15 residues. Germline assignment: CDR1 SGHRS and CDR2 YFSETQ. Trimming took 4 bases from V and 2 from J; bases not matched to a gene: 3.